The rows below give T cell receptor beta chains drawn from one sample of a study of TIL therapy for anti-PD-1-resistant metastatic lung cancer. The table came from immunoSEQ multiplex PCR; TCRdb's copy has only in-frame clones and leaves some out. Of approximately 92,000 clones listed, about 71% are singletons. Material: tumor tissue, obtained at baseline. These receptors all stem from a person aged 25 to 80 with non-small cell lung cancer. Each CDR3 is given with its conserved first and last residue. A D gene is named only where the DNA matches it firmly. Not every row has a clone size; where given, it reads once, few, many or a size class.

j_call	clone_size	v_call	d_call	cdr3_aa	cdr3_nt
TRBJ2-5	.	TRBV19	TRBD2	CASGLAGGGQETQYF	TGTGCCTCGGGACTAGCGGGGGGAGGGCAAGAGACCCAGTACTTC
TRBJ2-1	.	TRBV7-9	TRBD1	CASSWWDRGGNEQFF	TGTGCCAGCAGCTGGTGGGACAGGGGGGGGAATGAGCAGTTCTTC
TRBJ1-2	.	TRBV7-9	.	CASSLSGGFDGYTF	TGTGCCAGCAGCTTATCTGGGGGCTTCGATGGCTACACCTTC
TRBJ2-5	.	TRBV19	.	CASSSITLQETQYF	TGTGCCAGTAGTAGTATAACGCTTCAAGAGACCCAGTACTTC
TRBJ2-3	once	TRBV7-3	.	CASSSGLGTDTQYF	TGTGCCAGCAGCTCGGGACTCGGGACAGATACGCAGTATTTT
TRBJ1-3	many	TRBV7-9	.	CASRYREGGNTIYF	TGTGCCAGCAGATACAGGGAAGGAGGAAACACCATATATTTT
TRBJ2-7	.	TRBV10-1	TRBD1	CATRDRQNYEQYF	TGCGCCACCCGGGACAGGCAAAACTACGAGCAGTACTTC
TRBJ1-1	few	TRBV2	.	CASRRRREGSTEAFF	TGTGCCAGCAGGAGGAGACGCGAGGGGTCCACTGAAGCTTTCTTT
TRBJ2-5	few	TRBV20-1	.	CSAISGETQYF	TGCAGTGCCATAAGTGGGGAGACCCAGTACTTC
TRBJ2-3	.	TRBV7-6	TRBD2	CASSLEGTSASTDTQYF	TGTGCCAGCAGCTTGGAAGGGACTAGCGCTAGCACAGATACGCAGTATTTT
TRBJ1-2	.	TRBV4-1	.	CASSQDDLGGYGYTF	TGCGCCAGCAGCCAAGATGATCTCGGCGGCTATGGCTACACCTTC
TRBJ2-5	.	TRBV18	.	CASSLTGQIRETQYF	TGTGCCAGCTCCCTTACGGGACAAATAAGAGAGACCCAGTACTTC